Listed below are T cell receptor beta chains from one sample, sequenced in a study of regulatory T cells in long-lasting Graves disease. TCRdb re-called the multiplex PCR reads with MiXCR, one entry per CDR3 protein. Found here are 540,000 or so distinct CDR3 sequences, roughly 12% of them singletons; the top ten hold more than 8.5%. The same specimen was also included in a second study, on T cells in Graves' hyperthyroidism and ophthalmopathy.

Specimen: peripheral blood mononuclear cells (PBMCs), collected at new diagnosis, from a patient treated with antithyroid drugs. Receptors originate from a man aged 30-40 years with Graves disease. Both conserved end residues are part of each CDR3. The order of the fields is CDR3 protein, CDR3 DNA, J gene, clone size, D gene, V gene. A D gene is named only where the DNA matches it firmly. The listing skips clone size in some rows; elsewhere it reads once, few, many or a size class.

CASRLGQGIETQYF TGTGCCAGCAGATTAGGACAGGGGATCGAGACCCAGTACTTC TRBJ2-5 many TRBD1 TRBV6-2/TRBV6-3
CSARDPGGFGGEQFF TGCAGTGCTAGAGATCCGGGGGGGTTCGGCGGAGAGCAGTTCTTC TRBJ2-1 many TRBD2 TRBV20-1
CASSSGDTDTQYF TGCGCCAGCAGCTCGGGGGACACAGATACGCAGTATTTT TRBJ2-3 few NA TRBV5-1
CSVAPREWSYNEQFF TGCAGCGTTGCCCCCCGGGAGTGGTCCTACAATGAGCAGTTCTTC TRBJ2-1 few NA TRBV29-1
CASKGTGYNEQFF TGTGCCAGCAAGGGAACGGGGTACAATGAGCAGTTCTTC TRBJ2-1 many NA TRBV2
CASSLFSGRDTQYF TGTGCCAGCAGCTTATTTAGCGGGAGGGATACGCAGTATTTT TRBJ2-3 few TRBD2 TRBV7-2
CATSVGSGRGNEQFF TGTGCCACCTCAGTAGGTAGCGGGAGGGGCAATGAGCAGTTCTTC TRBJ2-1 many TRBD2 TRBV24-1
CASSPTELGHGYTF TGTGCCAGCTCACCGACGGAGTTAGGGCACGGCTACACCTTC TRBJ1-2 NA NA TRBV18
CASSLEYPRGTSSTDTQYF TGTGCCAGCAGCTTAGAATACCCCCGCGGGACGTCTAGCACAGATACGCAGTATTTT TRBJ2-3 many NA TRBV11-2
CSARSGFETQYF TGCAGTGCTAGGAGTGGTTTTGAGACCCAGTACTTC TRBJ2-5 NA NA TRBV20-1
CSVATGRETQYF TGCAGCGTAGCGACAGGGAGGGAGACCCAGTACTTC TRBJ2-5 many NA TRBV29-1
CSVIPAGTSGLLAKNIQYF TGCAGCGTTATTCCCGCGGGGACTAGCGGTCTTCTAGCCAAAAACATTCAGTACTTC TRBJ2-4 few TRBD2 TRBV29-1
CATQREAASTDTQYF TGCGCCACCCAGAGGGAGGCTGCTAGCACAGATACGCAGTATTTT TRBJ2-3 NA NA TRBV10-2
CASSRTSEYYEQYF TGTGCCAGCAGCCGGACTAGCGAATACTACGAGCAGTACTTC TRBJ2-7 NA TRBD2 TRBV9
CSVGPRFSGTYNEQFF TGCAGCGTTGGCCCCAGGTTTAGCGGGACCTACAATGAGCAGTTCTTC TRBJ2-1 many TRBD2 TRBV29-1
CSASTGTGLKLQYF TGCAGCGCTAGTACCGGGACAGGTTTAAAGTTGCAGTACTTC TRBJ2-7 NA TRBD1 TRBV29-1
CSAWPANTEAFF TGCAGTGCCTGGCCTGCCAACACTGAAGCTTTCTTT TRBJ1-1 many NA TRBV20-1
CSAAGDGGIGTEAFF TGCAGTGCGGCAGGGGACGGTGGAATTGGCACTGAAGCTTTCTTT TRBJ1-1 NA NA TRBV20-1
CASATGVRTSPLHF TGTGCCAGTGCGACAGGGGTCAGGACTTCACCCCTCCACTTT TRBJ1-6 NA TRBD1 TRBV19
CASNTPTGDKLFF TGTGCCAGCAACACCCCCACAGGTGACAAACTGTTTTTT TRBJ1-4 NA NA TRBV6-2/TRBV6-3
CASSPLGLAGEDTQYF TGTGCCAGCAGTCCCTTAGGACTAGCGGGAGAAGATACGCAGTATTTT TRBJ2-3 few TRBD2 TRBV27
CSGWTVVNYGYTF TGCAGCGGGTGGACAGTAGTTAACTATGGCTACACCTTC TRBJ1-2 NA NA TRBV29-1
CATSRDNPPLGTEAFF TGTGCCACCAGCAGAGATAATCCCCCGTTGGGAACTGAAGCTTTCTTT TRBJ1-1 many NA TRBV15
CASRDRPPDYGYTF TGTGCCAGCAGGGACAGGCCACCAGACTATGGCTACACCTTC TRBJ1-2 many TRBD1 TRBV6-1
CASSISQETQYF TGTGCCAGCAGCATAAGTCAAGAGACCCAGTACTTC TRBJ2-5 many NA TRBV11-2
CASSPSRSGSYTDTQYF TGTGCCAGCAGTCCCAGTAGGAGCGGGAGTTACACAGATACGCAGTATTTT TRBJ2-3 many TRBD2 TRBV12-3/TRBV12-4
CASSPGTSGPYEQYF TGTGCCAGCAGCCCTGGGACTAGCGGACCCTACGAGCAGTACTTC TRBJ2-7 many TRBD2 TRBV14
CSVDTGADLGQFF TGCAGCGTTGATACAGGGGCCGATTTGGGGCAGTTCTTC TRBJ2-1 few TRBD1 TRBV29-1
CASSVLPGPNYEQYF TGCGCCAGCAGCGTACTACCGGGACCGAACTACGAGCAGTACTTC TRBJ2-7 NA NA TRBV5-1
CASRGGKEAAFF TGTGCCAGCAGGGGGGGAAAAGAAGCCGCTTTCTTT TRBJ1-1 many NA TRBV2
CASSDRAPVGEQYF TGTGCCAGCAGTGATCGGGCCCCTGTGGGGGAGCAGTACTTC TRBJ2-7 few NA TRBV6-1
CASRRTGELFF TGTGCCAGCCGCCGCACCGGGGAGCTGTTTTTT TRBJ2-2 many NA TRBV2
CASSSIRGSSYNEQFF TGTGCCAGCAGCTCCATCCGGGGAAGCTCCTACAATGAGCAGTTCTTC TRBJ2-1 many NA TRBV7-9
CASTLPYSPLHF TGTGCCAGCACTCTCCCCTATTCACCCCTCCACTTT TRBJ1-6 many NA TRBV7-2
CAGGSGTYEQYF TGTGCCGGGGGGTCCGGAACCTACGAGCAGTACTTC TRBJ2-7 NA NA TRBV6-1
CSARTGGYQPQHF TGCAGTGCCAGGACAGGGGGCTATCAGCCCCAGCATTTT TRBJ1-5 NA TRBD1 TRBV20-1